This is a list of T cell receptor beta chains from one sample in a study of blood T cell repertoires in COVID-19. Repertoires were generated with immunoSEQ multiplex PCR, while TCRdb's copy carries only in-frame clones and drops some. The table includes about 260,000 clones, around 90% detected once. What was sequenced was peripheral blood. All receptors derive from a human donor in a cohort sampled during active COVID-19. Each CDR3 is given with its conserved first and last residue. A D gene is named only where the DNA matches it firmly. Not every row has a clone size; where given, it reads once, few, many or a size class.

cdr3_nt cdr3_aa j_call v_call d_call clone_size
TGTGCCAGCAGTTCGACAGGCGTCTCCTACGAGCAGTACTTC CASSSTGVSYEQYF TRBJ2-7 TRBV6-5 . .
TGTGCCAGCAGCGCCTGGTGGATGGGGTCTAGCGGGGGGCCACCCGGGGAGCTGTTTTTT CASSAWWMGSSGGPPGELFF TRBJ2-2 TRBV9 TRBD2 once
TGTGCCAGCAGTTCCCAGGGGAGGGGTAACTATGGCTACACCTTC CASSSQGRGNYGYTF TRBJ1-2 TRBV28 . .
TGTGCCAGCAGTCTTAGCAGGGGGCCCGAGCAGTACTTC CASSLSRGPEQYF TRBJ2-7 TRBV25-1 TRBD1 .
TGTGCCAGCTCCGGACTAGCGGCCGCCTCCTACGAGCAGTACTTC CASSGLAAASYEQYF TRBJ2-7 TRBV7-6 TRBD2 .
TGCGCCAGCAGCCAAGAAAATTTTAGTGAAGCTTTCTTT CASSQENFSEAFF TRBJ1-1 TRBV4-3 . .
TGTGCCAGTAACAGGGACAGGACCGCCTACGAGCAGTACTTC CASNRDRTAYEQYF TRBJ2-7 TRBV19 TRBD1 .
TGTGCCAGCAGTCAACAGGGGGGCTACACCTTC CASSQQGGYTF TRBJ1-2 TRBV28 TRBD1 once
TGTGCCAGTAGTCCGAACAGGGAGGAAAAACTGTTTTTT CASSPNREEKLFF TRBJ1-4 TRBV19 . .
TGTGCCAGCAGCCTTAACAGGGTCCCGATCTTC CASSLNRVPIF TRBJ2-1 TRBV12-3/TRBV12-4 . .
TGTGCCAGCAGTTTCTCTTTCCGCTACGAGCAGTACTTC CASSFSFRYEQYF TRBJ2-7 TRBV28 . once
TGTGCCAGCAGTCACAGGGCCCGACGTCGAGCTTTCTTT CASSHRARRRAFF TRBJ1-1 TRBV28 . once
TGCACCAGCAGCCGGGCTAGCGGGAGGGCCGGGGAGCAGTTCTTC CTSSRASGRAGEQFF TRBJ2-1 TRBV1 . .
TGCGCCAGCAGTGAGCGGGGAGGTGAGACTGAAGCTTTCTTT CASSERGGETEAFF TRBJ1-1 TRBV10-2 . .
TGTGCCAGCAGTGAATCGGCAGGTGTCTATGGCTACACCTTC CASSESAGVYGYTF TRBJ1-2 TRBV25-1 . once
TGTGCCAGCAGCAAGACAGGGTACGGCGTCGAGCAGTACTTC CASSKTGYGVEQYF TRBJ2-7 TRBV11-3 TRBD1 .
TGTGCCAGCAGCCCTGGACTAGCCCCCGCAAGGCAGTACTTC CASSPGLAPARQYF TRBJ2-7 TRBV6-2/TRBV6-3 TRBD2 .
TGCAGTGCTAGTCCCGAGCGCCCAAAGAGGACTGAAGCTTTCTTT CSASPERPKRTEAFF TRBJ1-1 TRBV20-1 . .
TGCAGCGGACGGACAGCCATGAACACTGAAGCTTTCTTT CSGRTAMNTEAFF TRBJ1-1 TRBV29-1 . .
TGTGCCAGCAGCCTTCAAGCGGGAGAGGCTTACGAGCAGTACTTC CASSLQAGEAYEQYF TRBJ2-7 TRBV7-3 TRBD2 .
TGTGCCAGTAGTATAGATGGCCCACGTAATGGCTACACCTTC CASSIDGPRNGYTF TRBJ1-2 TRBV19 . .
TGTGCCAGTAGTAGTACTAGCGGACCCTCCTACGAGCAGTACTTC CASSSTSGPSYEQYF TRBJ2-7 TRBV19 TRBD2 .
TGTGCCAGCCTCCGGGACAGGGGATTAGCAACTAATGAAAAACTGTTTTTT CASLRDRGLATNEKLFF TRBJ1-4 TRBV19 TRBD1 .
TGTGCCACCAGCAGAGCGGGCCCGGGAAACTATGGCTACACCTTC CATSRAGPGNYGYTF TRBJ1-2 TRBV15 . .
TGTGCCAGCAGCCCTCGGACACAGGGGTTAAGAGCTTTCTTT CASSPRTQGLRAFF TRBJ1-1 TRBV11-2 TRBD1 .
TGTGCCACCCACAGGGACTATAATTCACCCCTCCACTTT CATHRDYNSPLHF TRBJ1-6 TRBV28 . .